These 10 T cell receptor beta chains share one sample of origin, sequenced in a study of cytomegalovirus exposure and HLA in healthy donors listed by TCRdb under 2017. The library was built by means of the immunoSEQ multiplex PCR assay. For the multiplex PCR, a mixture combining 60 forward primers for TCR Vbeta segments and 13 reverse primers for TCR Jbeta segments was used. TCRdb re-hosts the immuneACCESS table, in-frame sequences only. Its copies lack some clones; in the studies checked, an unresolved V gene accounts for under half of them, and the cause for the rest is not known. This sample holds 130,000 to 150,000 clones; around 78% were observed only once. The top ten hold about 2.4% of the sample. The sequenced material came from PBMCs. The source is a woman between 18 and 29 years old in good health and CMV-seropositive.

The chain recombines TRBV18 with TRBJ2-3, with D unresolved. V was clipped by 4 bases and J by 4 bases, with 6 bases between them. CDR1 KGHSH and CDR2 LQKENI come from the germline V gene. This CDR3 contains 12 residues. CDR3 loop: CASSQLSDTQYF. The CDR3 nucleotides are TGTGCCAGCTCACAGCTCTCAGATACGCAGTATTTT.

This clone was counted between two and nine times. The CDR3 region is CASSYSKGAANEKLFF. The CDR3 bases are TGTGCCAGCAGCTATTCAAAGGGGGCAGCTAATGAAAAACTGTTTTTT. The chain employs TRBV28 and TRBJ1-4; TRBD1 matches at 7 bases. This CDR3 comprises 16 residues. CDR1 and CDR2 (germline): MDHEN, SYDVKM. J gave up 3 bases and V 6 bases, and 10 bases lay outside the gene matches.

This chain connects TRBV19 to TRBJ1-1; maybe TRBD1 (6 bases). V was cut by 6 bases and J by 5 bases, with 28 bases left in between. This CDR3 has 18 residues. Germline assignment: CDR1 LNHDA and CDR2 SQIVND (reference sequence). CDR3 amino acids: CASSPWGIRGEGETEAFF. The DNA for the CDR3 is TGTGCCAGTAGCCCCTGGGGGATAAGAGGCGAGGGGGAAACTGAAGCTTTCTTT.

The chain is built from TRBV6-6 and TRBJ2-2; 8 positions agree with TRBD1. J was trimmed by 3 bases and V by 2 bases; bases with no gene match: 2. CDR3 length: 15 residues. CDR1 is MNHNY, CDR2 SVGAGI, per germline (reference sequence). CDR3 nucleotides: TGTGCCAGCAGTTACCACAGGGGGGACACCGGGGAGCTGTTTTTT. It translates to CASSYHRGDTGELFF.

This sequence joins TRBV28 and TRBJ1-1, with TRBD1 matching 7 bases. Germline V CDR1 and CDR2: MDHEN, SYDVKM. CDR3 length: 14 residues. Germline trimming cut 10 bases from V and 11 bases from J; bases unmatched to any gene: 19. CDR3 DNA: TGTGCCACCCATATACCCTCGGGACAGAAGAACGCTTTCTTT. Translated: CATHIPSGQKNAFF.

The gene calls are TRBV2 and TRBJ1-5, with D possibly being TRBD1 (5 bases). This CDR3 contains 15 residues. Germline CDR1 is SNHLY and CDR2 is FYNNEI. Trimming took 4 bases from V and 2 from J, leaving 12 bases between them. The chain's CDR3 is CASSAQGIGNQPQHF. CDR3 sequence (DNA): TGTGCCAGCAGTGCGCAGGGCATAGGCAATCAGCCCCAGCATTTT.

The chain employs TRBV5-1 and TRBJ2-5, with TRBD2 matching 10 bases. Looked up from germline, CDR1 is SGHRS and CDR2 is YFSETQ. V shed 0 bases, J shed 5 bases, and the junction held 7 bases outside the gene matches. The CDR3 spans 16 residues. The CDR3 loop reads CASSLGTSSGGETQYF. The CDR3, as DNA: TGCGCCAGCAGCTTGGGAACTAGTAGCGGGGGGGAGACCCAGTACTTC.

This rearrangement joins TRBV7-7 to TRBJ2-5; 9 bases are a match to TRBD2. Trimming at V came to 1 base and at J to 4 bases, leaving 4 bases not matched to a gene. The CDR3 extends over 15 amino acids. Per the germline V gene, CDR1 is SSHAT and CDR2 is FNYEAQ (reference sequence). Here the CDR3 reads CASSLGGGARETQYF. In DNA, the CDR3 is TGTGCCAGCAGCTTAGGCGGGGGGGCCAGAGAGACCCAGTACTTC.

The chain recombines TRBV7-6 with TRBJ2-7; 7 bases match TRBD1. With V trimmed by 4 bases and J by 5 bases, 11 bases remained unmatched. The CDR3 is 15 amino acids. Germline CDR1 and CDR2: SGHVS and FNYEAQ. The CDR3 sequence: CASSSGQARPHEQYF. In nucleotides, the CDR3 is TGTGCCAGCAGCTCCGGACAGGCTCGGCCCCACGAGCAGTACTTC.

This clone was seen a handful of times. This sequence joins TRBV10-3 and TRBJ1-6; maybe TRBD1 (6 bases). V was cut by 7 bases and J by 5 bases, with 12 bases left in between. There are 14 residues in the CDR3. Germline V lookup: CDR1 ENHRY, CDR2 SYGVKD. CDR3 nucleotide sequence: TGTGCCATCAAGCCCCCAGGGGATAATTCACCCCTCCACTTT. Its translation is CAIKPPGDNSPLHF.